Each of the 12 T cell receptor beta chains below was sequenced from the same sample in a study of shared clonotypes between healthy human individuals. Clones were sequenced by immunoSEQ multiplex PCR, and TCRdb holds only the in-frame ones, with some missing. The sample includes approximately 480,000 clones, about 75% of them seen just once. Sequencing was done on a sample of PBMCs. Source of these receptors: a woman aged 40 to 50 in good health. Some clones in this sample may be carry-over from other donors' samples.

V and J are TRBV5-4 and TRBJ1-3, with D hard to call. The CDR3 spans 17 residues. Germline V gene sequence: CDR1 SGHNT, CDR2 YYREEE (reference sequence). V lost 4 bases and J lost 0, with 17 bases in between. CDR3 DNA: TGTGCCAGCAGCGTAAATACCGGGCGAAGCTCTGGAAACACCATATATTTT. Its translation: CASSVNTGRSSGNTIYF.

This chain joins TRBV6-4 and TRBJ2-7; 11 bases match TRBD2. This CDR3 spans 20 amino acids. Germline V gene data show CDR1 as MRHNA and CDR2 as SNTAGT. J was trimmed by 2 bases and V by 8 bases; bases with no gene match: 23. CDR3 DNA: TGTGCCAGCTCACTCCACGGAACAACCGGACTAGCGGGCTCTCCCTACGAGCAGTACTTC. Translation: CASSLHGTTGLAGSPYEQYF.

J is TRBJ1-5 and V is TRBV19; TRBD1 agrees at 8 bases. This CDR3 is 14 amino acids long. V gave up 7 bases and J gave up 5 bases; unmatched junction bases: 7. CDR1 is LNHDA and CDR2 is SQIVND in the germline V gene (reference sequence). In nucleotides, the CDR3 is TGTGCCAGTACGACAGGGGAATCCTATCAGCCCCAGCATTTT. It yields the protein CASTTGESYQPQHF.

The genes are TRBV7-3 and TRBJ2-3; D tentatively fits TRBD1 or TRBD2 (6 bases each). CDR1 is SGHTA and CDR2 is FQGTGA in the germline V gene. The CDR3 is made up of 15 amino acids. The ends were cut back, 5 bases at V and 0 bases at J, with 12 bases in the middle. Here the CDR3 DNA reads TGTGCCAGCAGCCTACAGGGACTCAGCACAGATACGCAGTATTTT. This encodes CASSLQGLSTDTQYF. The full variable domain, its missing parts supplied by reference TRBV7-3 and TRBJ2-3, is GAGVSQTPSNKVTEKGKYVELRCDPISGHTALYWYRQSLGQGPEFLIYFQGTGAADDSGLPNDRFFAVRPEGSVSTLKIQRTERGDSAVYLCASSLQGLSTDTQYFGPGTRLTVL.

This clone appeared once. The V and J genes are TRBV18 and TRBJ1-5; 7 bases agree with TRBD1. CDR3 length: 15 residues. Germline V gene lookup returns CDR1 KGHSH and CDR2 LQKENI. Trimming cost V 1 base and J 6 bases; bases outside gene matches: 6. The CDR3 here is CASSPQGAKGQPQHF. The CDR3 region has the DNA TGTGCCAGCTCACCACAGGGGGCGAAGGGTCAGCCCCAGCATTTT.

The chain joins TRBV10-2 to TRBJ1-1; 7 bases are shared with TRBD1. CDR1 and CDR2 (germline): WSHSY, SAAADI. The CDR3 covers 15 residues. V lost 6 bases and J lost 4; bases outside the gene matches: 11. This CDR3 reads CASRDTGDGGTEAFF. The CDR3 bases are TGCGCCAGCAGGGACACAGGGGACGGCGGCACTGAAGCTTTCTTT.

The chain uses TRBV28 and TRBJ2-1; 12 nucleotides match TRBD2. CDR3 size: 15 residues. With V trimmed by 10 bases and J by 8 bases, 12 bases remained unmatched. CDR1 MDHEN and CDR2 SYDVKM come from the germline V gene. This CDR3 is CATSSGRAGYDEQFF. CDR3 nucleotides: TGTGCCACCTCTAGCGGGAGGGCCGGTTATGATGAGCAGTTCTTC.

The rearrangement joins TRBV30 to TRBJ2-1; TRBD2 matches at 12 bases. Germline CDR1 reads GTSNPN; CDR2 reads SVGIG (reference sequence). The CDR3 has 14 residues. V dropped 0 bases and J dropped 9; count of bases not matched to a gene: 3. The DNA of the CDR3 is TGTGCCTGGAGTGTGACTAGCGGGAGTGCTGAGCAGTTCTTC. Its translation is CAWSVTSGSAEQFF.

The chain is built from TRBV30 and TRBJ2-5; D may correspond to TRBD1 or TRBD2 (5 bases each). Trimming pared 1 base from V and 1 base from J, leaving 7 bases between. The CDR3 has 13 residues. Germline V gives CDR1 GTSNPN, CDR2 SVGIG (reference sequence). This chain's CDR3 is CAWSAGLQETQYF. The CDR3 nucleotides read TGTGCCTGGAGTGCGGGGCTCCAAGAGACCCAGTACTTC.

V and J are TRBV5-1 and TRBJ2-7; possibly TRBD2 for D (7 bases). This CDR3 is 13 amino acids long. Trimming removed 2 bases from V and 6 bases from J, with 12 bases in between. Germline values: CDR1 SGHRS, CDR2 YFSETQ. Here the CDR3 reads CASSFNREGEQYF. Written as DNA, the CDR3 is TGCGCCAGCAGCTTTAACAGGGAGGGCGAGCAGTACTTC. The entire variable domain, with the rest obtained from reference TRBV5-1 and TRBJ2-7, is as follows: KAGVTQTPRYLIKTRGQQVTLSCSPISGHRSVSWYQQTPGQGLQFLFEYFSETQRNKGNFPGRFSGRQFSNSRSEMNVSTLELGDSALYLCASSFNREGEQYFGPGTRLTVT.

The chain employs TRBV2 and TRBJ2-7; 9 bases align to TRBD1. Germline V gene sequence: CDR1 SNHLY, CDR2 FYNNEI. The CDR3 loop spans 13 amino acids. V lost 6 bases and J lost 6; bases outside the gene matches: 6. The CDR3 nucleotides are TGTGCCAGCAGCGGGACAGGGACATCCGAGCAGTACTTC. This encodes CASSGTGTSEQYF.

This chain uses TRBV28 with TRBJ1-2; 9 nucleotides match TRBD1. Per germline, CDR1 MDHEN and CDR2 SYDVKM. V lost 7 bases and J lost 7; bases outside the gene matches: 19. The CDR3 covers 17 residues. CDR3 amino acids: CASTYGQGILDKGGYTF. The DNA of the CDR3 is TGTGCCAGCACCTATGGACAGGGGATTTTGGATAAGGGTGGCTACACCTTC.